Listed below are T cell receptor beta chains from one sample, sequenced in a study of T cells in Graves' hyperthyroidism and ophthalmopathy. MiXCR was run by TCRdb on the multiplex PCR reads, yielding one entry per CDR3 protein. Among some 580,000 distinct CDR3 sequences, more than 15% were seen once, and the ten largest hold around 3.5%. Sequenced: blood. The receptors shown here come from a woman in her thirties or forties with Graves' ophthalmopathy. Both conserved end residues are part of each CDR3. A D gene is named only where the DNA matches it firmly. Size values are once, few and many counts, or a class for expanded clones, and some rows have none.

j_gene	abundance	d_gene	v_gene	CDR3aa	CDR3nt
TRBJ2-1	.	TRBD2	TRBV11-2	CASSFTGWGGNEQFF	TGTGCCAGCAGCTTTACCGGGTGGGGGGGGAATGAGCAGTTCTTC
TRBJ1-3	.	.	TRBV20-1	CSAADRSSGNTIYF	TGCAGTGCTGCCGACAGGAGCTCTGGAAACACCATATATTTT
TRBJ2-5	many	.	TRBV2	CASSEHGETQYF	TGTGCCAGCAGTGAACACGGAGAGACCCAGTACTTC
TRBJ2-7	many	.	TRBV20-1	CSASAGTSYEQYF	TGCAGTGCTAGCGCCGGGACCTCCTACGAGCAGTACTTC
TRBJ2-7	many	TRBD1	TRBV6-2/TRBV6-3	CASNKIGTGDEQYF	TGTGCCAGCAACAAGATTGGGACAGGGGACGAGCAGTACTTC
TRBJ2-3	many	TRBD2	TRBV30	CASQSSGRIDTQYF	TGTGCCAGCCAATCTAGCGGGAGGATAGATACGCAGTATTTT
TRBJ1-3	many	.	TRBV20-1	CSARSGNTIYF	TGCAGTGCTAGATCTGGAAACACCATATATTTT
TRBJ1-3	many	.	TRBV2	CASSEVASGSSGNTIYF	TGTGCCAGCAGTGAAGTCGCCTCAGGGAGCTCTGGAAACACCATATATTTT
TRBJ2-7	many	TRBD1	TRBV6-2/TRBV6-3	CASSYSIRDSSYEQYF	TGTGCCAGCAGTTACTCGATCCGGGACAGCTCCTACGAGCAGTACTTC
TRBJ2-7	many	.	TRBV3-1	CASSQGGVPNEQYF	TGTGCCAGCAGCCAAGGAGGGGTCCCTAACGAGCAGTACTTC
TRBJ2-5	few	.	TRBV5-1	CASKTDTQETQYF	TGCGCCAGCAAGACAGACACCCAAGAGACCCAGTACTTC
TRBJ2-7	many	.	TRBV11-2	CASSLNRGRAEQYF	TGTGCCAGCAGCTTAAATCGGGGAAGGGCCGAGCAGTACTTC
TRBJ2-1	.	.	TRBV7-8	CASSLVVTGVRSTEQFF	TGTGCCAGCAGCTTAGTCGTTACGGGGGTTAGATCGACTGAGCAGTTCTTC
TRBJ1-1	many	TRBD1	TRBV28	CASRGDRVRTEAFF	TGTGCCAGCAGGGGGGACAGGGTGCGGACTGAAGCTTTCTTT
TRBJ2-2	.	.	TRBV7-2	CASSMGTGFTGELFF	TGTGCCAGCAGCATGGGTACAGGGTTCACCGGGGAGCTGTTTTTT
TRBJ2-1	many	TRBD2	TRBV20-1	CSATWTSGTHEQFF	TGCAGTGCTACATGGACTAGCGGGACGCATGAGCAGTTCTTC
TRBJ1-5	few	TRBD1	TRBV11-3	CASSPTGGNGDGNQPQHF	TGTGCCAGCAGTCCGACAGGGGGTAATGGTGATGGAAATCAGCCCCAGCATTTT
TRBJ2-7	many	.	TRBV10-3	CAISGLSYEQYF	TGTGCCATCAGCGGTCTCTCCTACGAGCAGTACTTC
TRBJ2-1	many	.	TRBV5-1	CASSLEGTRYNEQFF	TGCGCCAGCAGCTTGGAGGGGACACGTTACAATGAGCAGTTCTTC
TRBJ2-3	.	.	TRBV24-1	CATSDFLGSGQYF	TGTGCCACCAGTGATTTCCTCGGTAGTGGGCAGTATTTT
TRBJ1-1	few	.	TRBV5-1	CASSVTEDTEAFF	TGCGCCAGCAGCGTAACAGAAGACACTGAAGCTTTCTTT
TRBJ2-3	.	.	TRBV6-2/TRBV6-3	CASSPARGLSDTQYF	TGTGCCAGCAGTCCCGCCCGGGGGCTCTCAGATACGCAGTATTTT
TRBJ1-2	.	.	TRBV24-1	CATSDETEIYGYTF	TGTGCCACCAGTGATGAGACAGAAATCTATGGCTACACCTTC
TRBJ1-5	.	TRBD1	TRBV9	CASSAGTGRSNQPQHF	TGTGCCAGCAGCGCCGGGACAGGGCGATCCAATCAGCCCCAGCATTTT
TRBJ1-1	many	.	TRBV18	CASSLQGRNTEAFF	TGTGCCAGCTCACTACAAGGACGGAACACTGAAGCTTTCTTT
TRBJ2-7	few	TRBD2	TRBV3-1	CASSQVGLLYEQYF	TGTGCCAGCAGCCAAGTGGGACTACTCTACGAGCAGTACTTC
TRBJ2-3	many	.	TRBV7-2	CASSFRGADTQYF	TGTGCCAGCAGCTTCCGAGGCGCGGATACGCAGTATTTT
TRBJ1-2	many	.	TRBV7-2	CASSLGSGLPYGYTF	TGTGCCAGCAGCTTAGGATCTGGACTTCCCTATGGCTACACCTTC
TRBJ2-1	few	.	TRBV27	CASASQSYNEQFF	TGTGCCAGCGCCTCGCAATCCTACAATGAGCAGTTCTTC
TRBJ2-7	.	.	TRBV5-1	CASSDRMRGATHEQYF	TGCGCCAGCAGCGACCGAATGAGGGGGGCAACCCACGAGCAGTACTTC
TRBJ2-7	.	TRBD2	TRBV6-2/TRBV6-3	CVSGGGRGSYEQYF	TGTGTCAGCGGGGGCGGGAGAGGATCCTACGAGCAGTACTTC
TRBJ2-4	.	TRBD1	TRBV5-1	CASSSSGQGGFGKNIQYF	TGCGCCAGCAGCTCAAGCGGACAGGGGGGGTTTGGCAAAAACATTCAGTACTTC
TRBJ1-3	many	.	TRBV11-2	CASKSGGPGNTIYF	TGTGCCAGCAAATCGGGGGGCCCGGGAAACACCATATATTTT
TRBJ2-5	many	TRBD2	TRBV27	CASTGLAGGQETQYF	TGTGCCAGCACCGGACTAGCGGGGGGGCAAGAGACCCAGTACTTC
TRBJ2-3	few	.	TRBV11-2	CASLGTRTDTQYF	TGTGCCAGCCTAGGGACTCGCACAGATACGCAGTATTTT
TRBJ2-5	many	.	TRBV27	CASSSSYQETQYF	TGTGCCAGCAGTTCCAGTTACCAAGAGACCCAGTACTTC
TRBJ2-5	.	TRBD2	TRBV20-1	CSARDTSGNQETQYF	TGCAGTGCTAGAGATACTAGCGGGAACCAAGAGACCCAGTACTTC
TRBJ1-2	many	TRBD1	TRBV7-8	CASSRTGFYGYTF	TGTGCCAGCAGCCGGACAGGGTTTTATGGCTACACCTTC
TRBJ1-1	few	.	TRBV19	CASSIGNTEAFF	TGTGCCAGTAGTATTGGAAACACTGAAGCTTTCTTT
TRBJ2-2	.	.	TRBV6-2/TRBV6-3	CASSYSRRESGTGELFF	TGTGCCAGCAGTTACTCGAGGAGGGAATCCGGGACCGGGGAGCTGTTTTTT
TRBJ2-1	many	.	TRBV2	CASSEARMGEQFF	TGTGCCAGCAGTGAAGCGCGCATGGGTGAGCAGTTCTTC
TRBJ2-2	.	TRBD1	TRBV3-1	CASSQGTGPGELFF	TGTGCCAGCAGCCAGGGGACAGGGCCCGGGGAGCTGTTTTTT
TRBJ2-1	many	.	TRBV2	CASSGVINNEQFF	TGTGCCAGCAGTGGGGTAATCAACAATGAGCAGTTCTTC
TRBJ2-5	many	TRBD2	TRBV2	CASSEGGAPGLRSQYF	TGTGCCAGCAGTGAAGGTGGCGCTCCGGGACTACGGTCCCAGTACTTC
TRBJ2-4	many	TRBD2	TRBV27	CASSSKKPGLVADLAKNIQYF	TGTGCCAGCAGTTCTAAAAAACCGGGACTAGTCGCGGATTTGGCCAAAAACATTCAGTACTTC
TRBJ2-5	many	TRBD2	TRBV30	CACTWGGGRETQYF	TGTGCCTGTACGTGGGGGGGGGGAAGAGAGACCCAGTACTTC
TRBJ2-1	many	TRBD1	TRBV2	CASSVMGTGVNEQFF	TGTGCCAGCAGTGTAATGGGGACAGGGGTCAATGAGCAGTTCTTC
TRBJ1-2	few	.	TRBV20-1	CSARAEQAGKGYTF	TGCAGTGCTAGAGCGGAGCAAGCGGGGAAAGGCTACACCTTC
TRBJ1-3	.	.	TRBV11-2	CASSSGSGNTIYF	TGTGCCAGCAGCTCTGGCTCTGGAAACACCATATATTTT